Following are 8 T cell receptor beta chains from one sample sequenced in a study of blood T cell repertoires in COVID-19. Assay: immunoSEQ multiplex PCR; the TCRdb copy retains only in-frame clones and omits some. Of some 260,000 clones listed, approximately 82% were seen once; the top ten hold 4.5% to 6%. Sequenced material: peripheral blood. These receptors were obtained from a woman of 80 years or more with active or convalescent COVID-19.

The rearrangement links TRBV28 to TRBJ1-5; 7 nucleotides match TRBD1. Trimming cost V 5 bases and J 4 bases; bases outside gene matches: 2. This CDR3 is 13 amino acids long. Per germline, CDR1 MDHEN and CDR2 SYDVKM. CDR3 nucleotides: TGTGCCAGCAGTCCGACAGGGAATCAGCCCCAGCATTTT. It encodes CASSPTGNQPQHF.

This rearrangement joins TRBV15 to TRBJ2-5; D might be TRBD2 (5 bases). Between the trimmed V and J ends, which lost 0 bases and 5 bases, there was a span of 7 bases. The germline V gene has CDR1 LNHNV and CDR2 YYDKDF (reference sequence). The CDR3 sequence is 13 residues long. The CDR3 region is CATSRDPGETQYF. The CDR3, as DNA: TGTGCCACCAGCAGAGATCCGGGGGAGACCCAGTACTTC. The full variable domain, rest sourced from reference TRBV15 and TRBJ2-5, is DAMVIQNPRYQVTQFGKPVTLSCSQTLNHNVMYWYQQKSSQAPKLLFHYYDKDFNNEADTPDNFQSRRPNTSFCFLDIRSPGLGDTAMYLCATSRDPGETQYFGPGTRLLVL.

V and J are TRBV4-2 and TRBJ1-3; weak D call: TRBD1 (5 bases). CDR1 and CDR2 from the germline V gene are LGHNA and YNFKEQ. V lost 0 bases to trimming and J lost 0 bases, with 12 bases between them. The CDR3 loop spans 17 amino acids. CDR3 loop: CASSQDPGQRSGNTIYF. CDR3 DNA sequence: TGTGCCAGCAGCCAAGATCCCGGACAACGCTCTGGAAACACCATATATTTT.

The chain couples TRBV19 to TRBJ2-7; 9 bases align to TRBD1. The CDR3 consists of 15 residues. V was clipped by 6 bases and J by 5 bases; unmatched bases: 11. Germline V CDR1 and CDR2: LNHDA, SQIVND (reference sequence). Written as DNA, the CDR3 is TGTGCCAGTAGCCCTTGGGGGACAGGGTCAGACGAGCAGTACTTC. As protein: CASSPWGTGSDEQYF. The full variable domain, completed using reference TRBV19 and TRBJ2-7, is DGGITQSPKYLFRKEGQNVTLSCEQNLNHDAMYWYRQDPGQGLRLIYYSQIVNDFQKGDIAEGYSVSREKKESFPLTVTSAQKNPTAFYLCASSPWGTGSDEQYFGPGTRLTVT.

The V call is TRBV5-5, the J call TRBJ2-7, with 8 bases matching TRBD2. The V segment lost 0 bases and the J segment 6 bases; nucleotides outside the gene matches: 8. The CDR3 consists of 15 residues. CDR1 and CDR2 from the germline V gene are SGHKS and YYEKEE (reference sequence). CDR3 loop: CASSLAGGASGEQYF. For the CDR3, the DNA is TGTGCCAGCAGCTTGGCCGGGGGGGCTTCGGGCGAGCAGTACTTC.

The chain combines TRBV10-3 with TRBJ1-5; 7 bases match TRBD1. The junction had 4 bases not matched to a gene; V was cut back by 10 bases and J by 4 bases. Germline V gene data show CDR1 as ENHRY and CDR2 as SYGVKD. The CDR3 is 12 residues long. This CDR3 reads CATGQINQPQHF. The CDR3 nucleotides read TGTGCCACGGGACAGATAAATCAGCCCCAGCATTTT.

V gene TRBV9 combines with J gene TRBJ1-1, with D perhaps matching TRBD1 (6 bases). The CDR3 sequence is 15 residues long. Germline-derived CDR1 and CDR2 are SGDLS and YYNGEE. V lost 0 bases, J lost 7 bases, and 16 bases lay in between. CDR3 residues: CASSVATSQGSEAFF. CDR3 in DNA: TGTGCCAGCAGCGTAGCCACTTCACAGGGTAGTGAAGCTTTCTTT.

The chain employs TRBV7-8 and TRBJ2-1; the match to TRBD2 covers 10 bases. V was clipped by 2 bases and J by 6 bases; unmatched bases: 19. Germline-derived CDR1 and CDR2 are SGHVS and FQNEAQ. This CDR3 comprises 20 residues. As DNA, the CDR3 is TGTGCCAGCAGCTTAACCCCCGTGGGGCTAGCGGGGGTAATCGGCAATGAGCAGTTCTTC. Encoded protein: CASSLTPVGLAGVIGNEQFF.